Listed below are T cell receptor beta chains from one sample, sequenced in a study of CD8 T cells in Susac syndrome. MiXCR was run by TCRdb on the immunoSEQ multiplex PCR reads, yielding one entry per CDR3 protein. The sample holds roughly 140,000 distinct CDR3 sequences, nearly 97% seen once. Specimen: CD8+ T cells from PBMCs. Every receptor here comes from a human donor with multiple sclerosis. Both conserved end residues are part of each CDR3. The D gene is left open where the match is weak. The size field is filled for only some rows; it gives once, few, many or a size class.

V gene	J gene	CDR3 length	clone size	D gene	CDR3 DNA	CDR3 protein
TRBV27	TRBJ2-3	18	.	TRBD1	TGTGCCAGCAGTCTCCGGACAGGCGTTTTCTCTCACGCAGATACGCAGTATTTT	CASSLRTGVFSHADTQYF
TRBV15	TRBJ1-5	17	.	.	TGTGCCACCAGCAGGGTTCGGGACGGACGAGGTAATCAGCCCCAGCATTTT	CATSRVRDGRGNQPQHF
TRBV11-2	TRBJ2-3	15	.	.	TGTGCCAGCAGCATACGGGCGGGGTTCACAGATACGCAGTATTTT	CASSIRAGFTDTQYF
TRBV20-1	TRBJ1-2	15	.	.	TGCAGTGCTAAAGAGGGGGGCAGATTAAGCCATGGCTACACCTTC	CSAKEGGRLSHGYTF
TRBV29-1	TRBJ2-2	15	.	TRBD1	TGCAGCGCATCCTCGGGACAGGTTAACACCGGGGAGCTGTTTTTT	CSASSGQVNTGELFF
TRBV7-7	TRBJ2-1	14	.	.	TGTGCTAGCAGCCTCGGGACCCCAGGAAATGAGCAGTTCTTC	CASSLGTPGNEQFF
TRBV9	TRBJ1-2	14	.	TRBD1	TGTGCCAGCAGCGTAAACAATGACAGGGGAGGCTACACCTTC	CASSVNNDRGGYTF
TRBV20-1	TRBJ2-3	16	once	TRBD2	TGCAGTGCTAGAGTACTAGCGGGGGCCACCACAGATACGCAGTATTTT	CSARVLAGATTDTQYF
TRBV7-6	TRBJ2-1	16	.	TRBD2	TGTGCCAGCACCACACCGACTAGCGGGGGTACGAATGAGCAGTTCTTC	CASTTPTSGGTNEQFF
TRBV15	TRBJ1-2	15	.	.	TGTGCCACCAGCAACATAACTTCAGGGCCTTATGGCTACACCTTC	CATSNITSGPYGYTF
TRBV9	TRBJ1-1	17	.	.	TGTGCCAGCAGCGTAGGTGGACACCCTACCAAAAACACTGAAGCTTTCTTT	CASSVGGHPTKNTEAFF
TRBV12-3/TRBV12-4	TRBJ1-3	14	.	.	TGTGCCAGCAGTTTAGGGGAATCTGGAAACACCATATATTTT	CASSLGESGNTIYF
TRBV7-7	TRBJ2-5	17	once	TRBD2	TGTGCTAGCAGCTCCCATTTGAGGCGGGGGGGCCAGGAGACCCAGTACTTC	CASSSHLRRGGQETQYF
TRBV5-1	TRBJ2-1	12	.	.	TGCGCCAGCGAGGGGTCCTACAATGAGCAGTTCTTC	CASEGSYNEQFF
TRBV5-4	TRBJ1-2	12	.	.	TGTGCCAGCAGCGGTGATAACTATGGCTACACCTTC	CASSGDNYGYTF
TRBV7-7	TRBJ2-5	14	few	TRBD1	TGTGCTAGCAGCCCAAATGACAGGGAAGAGACCCAGTACTTC	CASSPNDREETQYF
TRBV30	TRBJ1-1	14	.	TRBD1	TGTGCCTGGAGTCACGGGACAGGGGGGACGACTGCTTTCTTT	CAWSHGTGGTTAFF
TRBV9	TRBJ2-3	16	.	TRBD2	TGTGCCAGCAGCCCCTCGGGGGGGTTTCCCTGGGATACGCAGTATTTT	CASSPSGGFPWDTQYF
TRBV6-1	TRBJ2-5	17	.	.	TGTGCCAGCAGCCCGCTCCCCGGGACCCCGGGCATGGAGACCCAGTACTTC	CASSPLPGTPGMETQYF
TRBV20-1	TRBJ1-2	14	.	.	TGCAGTGCTAGAGATACGGGACGTAGCTATGGCTACACCTTC	CSARDTGRSYGYTF
TRBV4-2	TRBJ1-1	13	.	.	TGTGCCAGCAGCCAACAAGGACCCGTCGGAGCTTTCTTT	CASSQQGPVGAFF
TRBV3-1	TRBJ2-7	16	.	TRBD2	TGTGCCAGCAGCACACCGAGACTAGCGGGGTTCTACGAGCAGTACTTC	CASSTPRLAGFYEQYF
TRBV9	TRBJ1-1	12	.	.	TGTGCCAGCAGCGGCTATAACACTGAAGCTTTCTTT	CASSGYNTEAFF
TRBV29-1	TRBJ1-2	15	.	.	TGCAGCACCGGCAACCCTATCAAAGCTAACTATGGCTACACCTTC	CSTGNPIKANYGYTF
TRBV7-9	TRBJ2-5	14	.	TRBD1	TGTGCCAGCAGCCGGGGACAGAGTGGAGAGACCCAGTACTTC	CASSRGQSGETQYF
TRBV25-1	TRBJ2-7	14	.	.	TGTGCCAGCAGTGATTACAGACGATCCTACGAGCAGTACTTC	CASSDYRRSYEQYF
TRBV9	TRBJ2-1	14	.	.	TGTGCCAGCAGCGGAACTGGCGTCGACAATGAGCAGTTCTTC	CASSGTGVDNEQFF
TRBV4-2	TRBJ2-7	13	.	.	TGTGCCAGCAGCCAAGAGATCTACTACGAGCAGTACTTC	CASSQEIYYEQYF
TRBV7-9	TRBJ2-1	12	.	.	TGTGCCAGCAGCTTAGACGACAATGAGCAGTTCTTC	CASSLDDNEQFF
TRBV29-1	TRBJ2-2	15	.	.	TGCAGCGTTGACACCCTGGAAAGGAACACCGGGGAGCTGTTTTTT	CSVDTLERNTGELFF
TRBV7-7	TRBJ1-5	13	.	.	TGTGCTAGCAGCTTAGACCCGAATCAGCCCCAGCATTTT	CASSLDPNQPQHF
TRBV3-1	TRBJ1-3	15	.	.	TGTGCCAGCAGCCAATATCCAAACTCGGGAAACACCATATATTTT	CASSQYPNSGNTIYF
TRBV4-1	TRBJ1-5	15	once	.	TGCGCCAGCAGCCAAGTATTAAAGGGCAATCAGCCCCAGCATTTT	CASSQVLKGNQPQHF
TRBV7-9	TRBJ1-1	15	.	.	TGTGCCAGCAGCTTAGCGGTGGGCAGAAGGACTGAAGCTTTCTTT	CASSLAVGRRTEAFF
TRBV13	TRBJ2-1	13	.	.	TGTGCCAGCAGCTCCTCTAGTGTCAATGAGCAGTTCTTC	CASSSSSVNEQFF
TRBV29-1	TRBJ1-2	11	.	.	TGCAGCGTTGAACAGCCCTATGGCTACACCTTC	CSVEQPYGYTF
TRBV20-1	TRBJ2-1	16	.	TRBD1	TGCAGTGCTGATCCGGACAGGGGCAGCTCCTACAATGAGCAGCTCTTC	CSADPDRGSSYNEQLF
TRBV29-1	TRBJ2-1	21	.	TRBD1	TGCAGCGTTGAAGAAGTGGGACGCCCGGACAGGGGATCGGGGTACTACGATGAGCAGTTCTTC	CSVEEVGRPDRGSGYYDEQFF
TRBV7-9	TRBJ2-1	13	.	.	TGTGCCAGCAGCTTAGTTCATGACAATGAGCAGTTCTTC	CASSLVHDNEQFF
TRBV4-2	TRBJ2-3	15	.	.	TGTGCCAGCAGCCATTACGGGCGGGGCACAGATACGCAGTATTTT	CASSHYGRGTDTQYF
TRBV9	TRBJ1-1	15	.	.	TGTGCCAGCAGCACCCGGACAGAATTGAACACTGAAGCTTTCTTT	CASSTRTELNTEAFF
TRBV7-9	TRBJ2-5	14	.	TRBD1	TGTGCCAGCAGCACCGACAGGGGATATAAGACCCAGTACTTC	CASSTDRGYKTQYF
TRBV30	TRBJ1-2	12	.	.	TGTGCCTGGAGTCTAGGGGGGCTTGGCTACACCTTC	CAWSLGGLGYTF
TRBV27	TRBJ1-1	16	.	.	TGTGCCAGCAGTGACATCGGGGGTGGTTTCGTCACTGAAGCTTTCTTT	CASSDIGGGFVTEAFF
TRBV30	TRBJ1-2	11	.	TRBD1	TGTGCCTGGGACAGGGGGCAAGGCTACACCTTC	CAWDRGQGYTF
TRBV18	TRBJ2-4	16	.	.	TGTGCCAGCTCACCAGAAAGCGTTGGGGGGGCCCCCATTCAGTACTTC	CASSPESVGGAPIQYF
TRBV7-9	TRBJ1-2	16	.	.	TGTGCCAGCAGCTTAGGCGGGCAGCGACTAAACTATGGCTACACCTTC	CASSLGGQRLNYGYTF
TRBV9	TRBJ2-3	13	.	.	TGTGCCAGCAGCGCTCAAGGGGAAGATACGCAGTATTTT	CASSAQGEDTQYF
TRBV3-1	TRBJ2-3	16	.	TRBD1	TGTGCCAGCAGCCAAGATCCCCAGGGGGTAGGCGATACGCAGTATTTT	CASSQDPQGVGDTQYF
TRBV13	TRBJ2-1	15	.	.	TGTGCCAGCTGCTGGCGTCGAGGCTCCTACAATGAGCAGTTCTTC	CASCWRRGSYNEQFF
TRBV13	TRBJ2-1	12	.	.	TGTGCCAGCAGCAAGGGGATCAATGAGCAGTTCTTC	CASSKGINEQFF
TRBV12-3/TRBV12-4	TRBJ1-5	14	.	.	TGTGCCAGCAGTTTCCATGATAGCAATCAGCCCCAGCATTTT	CASSFHDSNQPQHF
TRBV13	TRBJ2-7	14	.	TRBD1	TGTGCCAGCAGCTCGACAGGGGATCCTAGGGAGCAGTACTTC	CASSSTGDPREQYF
TRBV7-2	TRBJ2-1	16	.	TRBD2	TGTGCCAGCAGCGGACCGGGACTAGCAATCTACAATGAGCAGTTCTTC	CASSGPGLAIYNEQFF
TRBV29-1	TRBJ2-5	14	.	.	TGCAGCGTTGGCCGGGACTGGAGGGTAGAGACCCAGTACTTC	CSVGRDWRVETQYF